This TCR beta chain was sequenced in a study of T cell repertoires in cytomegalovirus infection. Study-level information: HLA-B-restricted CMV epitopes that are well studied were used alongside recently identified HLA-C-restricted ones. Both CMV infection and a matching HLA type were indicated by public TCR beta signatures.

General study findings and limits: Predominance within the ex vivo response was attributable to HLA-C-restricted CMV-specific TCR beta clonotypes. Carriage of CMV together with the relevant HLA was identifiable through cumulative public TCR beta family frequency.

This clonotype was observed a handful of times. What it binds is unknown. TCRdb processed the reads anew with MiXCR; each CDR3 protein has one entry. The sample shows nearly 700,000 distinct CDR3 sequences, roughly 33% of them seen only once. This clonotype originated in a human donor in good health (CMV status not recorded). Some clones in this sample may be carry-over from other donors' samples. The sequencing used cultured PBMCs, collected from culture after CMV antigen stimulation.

The CDR3 DNA sequence: TGTGCCAGCAGCCAAGCCTCGACTGTTGAAGCTTTCTTT. Amino acids: CASSQASTVEAFF. This chain joins TRBV14 and TRBJ1-1; no clear D. Trimming left V 1 base short and J 7 bases short, with 10 bases between. The CDR3 is 13 residues long. Germline loops: CDR1 SGHDN, CDR2 FVKESK.